The rows below give T cell receptor beta chains drawn from one sample of a study of T cell responses to AZD1222 COVID-19 vaccine. Method: immunoSEQ multiplex PCR; TCRdb's copy keeps in-frame clones and lacks some. The sample records roughly 100,000 clones, 91% being singletons. The sample here was peripheral blood, taken 28 days after the second AZD1222 dose. The receptors come from an adult who received the AZD1222 COVID-19 vaccine. Each CDR3 is given with its conserved first and last residue. Fields, in order: V gene, J gene, clone size, D gene, CDR3 DNA, CDR3 protein. The D gene is left open where the match is weak. Rows give clone size only sometimes, using once, few, many, or a class for an expanded clone.

v_gene: TRBV27; j_gene: TRBJ2-4; abundance: -; d_gene: -; CDR3nt: TGTGCCAGCAGTTTATCAGCGACGAGTGGGAACATTCAGTACTTC; CDR3aa: CASSLSATSGNIQYF
v_gene: TRBV7-9; j_gene: TRBJ1-2; abundance: -; d_gene: -; CDR3nt: TGTGCCAGCAGCGAACAGGGTGCTAGCTATGGCTACACCTTC; CDR3aa: CASSEQGASYGYTF
v_gene: TRBV7-9; j_gene: TRBJ2-1; abundance: few; d_gene: TRBD2; CDR3nt: TGTGCCAGCAGCTTAGCAGCGGGAGGGCCAAATGAGCAGTTCTTC; CDR3aa: CASSLAAGGPNEQFF
v_gene: TRBV27; j_gene: TRBJ2-7; abundance: -; d_gene: TRBD1; CDR3nt: TGTGCCAGCAGTAAAGGCCCAAGATTCCAGGGGGCCTACGAGCAGTACTTC; CDR3aa: CASSKGPRFQGAYEQYF
v_gene: TRBV2; j_gene: TRBJ2-7; abundance: -; d_gene: -; CDR3nt: TGTGCCAGCAGTGATTGGGCTAGCTCCTACGAGCAGTACTTC; CDR3aa: CASSDWASSYEQYF
v_gene: TRBV2; j_gene: TRBJ2-5; abundance: -; d_gene: TRBD2; CDR3nt: TGTGCCAGCCCGGGAGGGGAGACCCAGTACTTC; CDR3aa: CASPGGETQYF
v_gene: TRBV19; j_gene: TRBJ1-5; abundance: -; d_gene: -; CDR3nt: TGTGCCAGTAGTACCCAGGGGAATCAGCCCCAGCATTTT; CDR3aa: CASSTQGNQPQHF
v_gene: TRBV11-2; j_gene: TRBJ2-7; abundance: -; d_gene: TRBD2; CDR3nt: TGTGCCAGCAGCCCGGGGACTAGCGGACTCTCCTACGAGCAGTACTTC; CDR3aa: CASSPGTSGLSYEQYF
v_gene: TRBV7-9; j_gene: TRBJ1-2; abundance: few; d_gene: -; CDR3nt: TGTGCCAGCAGCTTATCGGGATCCTATGGCTACACCTTC; CDR3aa: CASSLSGSYGYTF
v_gene: TRBV6-1; j_gene: TRBJ2-2; abundance: -; d_gene: -; CDR3nt: TGTGCCAGCAGTGAACTCACCGGGGAGCTGTTTTTT; CDR3aa: CASSELTGELFF
v_gene: TRBV7-2; j_gene: TRBJ2-1; abundance: -; d_gene: TRBD2; CDR3nt: TGTGCCAGCAGGGGGACTAGCGGGAGTTCTGAGCAGTTCTTC; CDR3aa: CASRGTSGSSEQFF
v_gene: TRBV5-1; j_gene: TRBJ2-7; abundance: -; d_gene: TRBD2; CDR3nt: TGCGCCAGCAGCCCGCAAGCGGCTAGCGGGAACTACGAGCAGTACTTC; CDR3aa: CASSPQAASGNYEQYF
v_gene: TRBV29-1; j_gene: TRBJ2-7; abundance: -; d_gene: -; CDR3nt: TGCAGCGTTGAAGATGGGGGCGGCGGGAGCTACGAGCAGTACTTC; CDR3aa: CSVEDGGGGSYEQYF
v_gene: TRBV29-1; j_gene: TRBJ2-5; abundance: -; d_gene: TRBD1; CDR3nt: TGCAGCGTTGTACAGGGGGCCCAAGAGACCCAGTACTTC; CDR3aa: CSVVQGAQETQYF
v_gene: TRBV9; j_gene: TRBJ2-1; abundance: -; d_gene: TRBD2; CDR3nt: TGTGCCAGCAGCCCCCGGCGCAAGGGAGCGGGAGGGCCCTACAATGAGCAGTTCTTC; CDR3aa: CASSPRRKGAGGPYNEQFF
v_gene: TRBV18; j_gene: TRBJ1-5; abundance: -; d_gene: -; CDR3nt: TGTGCCAGCTCACCCATTGAAAATCAGCCCCAGCATTTT; CDR3aa: CASSPIENQPQHF
v_gene: TRBV9; j_gene: TRBJ1-2; abundance: few; d_gene: -; CDR3nt: TGTGCCAGCAGCGTTATGGGTAACTATGGCTACACCTTC; CDR3aa: CASSVMGNYGYTF
v_gene: TRBV6-5; j_gene: TRBJ1-5; abundance: -; d_gene: -; CDR3nt: TGTGCCAGCAGTCCCCTCCCGGCGGGTGGGCAGCCCCAGCATTTT; CDR3aa: CASSPLPAGGQPQHF
v_gene: TRBV27; j_gene: TRBJ2-1; abundance: -; d_gene: TRBD1; CDR3nt: TGTGCCAGCAGTTCCTGGACAGGGGTCGGCAATGAGCAGTTCTTC; CDR3aa: CASSSWTGVGNEQFF
v_gene: TRBV7-8; j_gene: TRBJ2-1; abundance: -; d_gene: -; CDR3nt: TGTGCCAGCAGCTTGGGTTCCTACAATGAGCAGTTCTTC; CDR3aa: CASSLGSYNEQFF
v_gene: TRBV5-1; j_gene: TRBJ1-1; abundance: once; d_gene: TRBD1; CDR3nt: TGCGCCAGCAGCCCGGACAGGGGGCTGGGCACTGAAGCTTTCTTT; CDR3aa: CASSPDRGLGTEAFF
v_gene: TRBV7-4; j_gene: TRBJ1-5; abundance: -; d_gene: TRBD1; CDR3nt: TGTGCCAGCAGCTTAGTAGTCGGCGGGACAGATGGCAATCAGCCCCAGCATTTT; CDR3aa: CASSLVVGGTDGNQPQHF